The T cell receptor beta chain under discussion was sequenced for a study of OX40 agonist ivuxolimab in advanced cancers. The wider study: Every 2 weeks, patients received ivuxolimab intravenously, dosed at 0.01 to 10 mg/kg. Three individuals attained partial responses, comprising one hepatocellular carcinoma case and two cutaneous melanoma cases. Study-wide points: Expanded peripheral T cells had an undetermined antigen specificity. Low clonal expansion, among the lowest seen, marked partial responders at 0.1-3.0 mg/kg.

The repertoire was sequenced with immunoSEQ multiplex PCR; TCRdb's copy has only in-frame clones and lacks some. The sample includes around 42,000 clones, 70% to 90% seen only once; the top ten take roughly 25%. This clone was found once. Its antigen is unidentified. This TCR was sampled from an adult with an advanced solid tumor such as melanoma, head and neck, liver or kidney cancer. The material was CD4+ or CD8+ T cells sorted from blood, obtained in a trial of the OX40 agonist ivuxolimab.

CDR3 in DNA: TGTGCCAGCAGCTTAGCTCACGCCAGGGGGCGCGTCACCGGGGAGCTGTTTTTT. The encoded protein is CASSLAHARGRVTGELFF. The chain joins TRBV7-8 to TRBJ2-2; 8 bases fit TRBD1. CDR3 length equals 18 residues. CDR1 and CDR2 (germline): SGHVS, FQNEAQ. Trimming at V came to 0 bases and at J to 4 bases, leaving 10 bases not matched to a gene.